Listed here are 10 T cell receptor beta chains from one sample, sequenced in a study of human T cells and chemical hapten exposure. The time point is: patch test 3, about 24 weeks after DPC sensitization. This sample's treatment: therapeutic diphenylcyclopropenone sensitization with weekly scalp DPC. MiXCR was run by TCRdb on the RACE reads, yielding one entry per CDR3 protein. Of about 190,000 distinct CDR3 sequences listed, around 25% are singletons. Material: whole blood, obtained in connection with sensitization to the hapten diphenylcyclopropenone (DPC). The source of these receptors is a woman between 40 and 50 years old with alopecia areata. Some clones in this sample may be carry-over from other donors' samples.

V usage is TRBV6-1 and J usage is TRBJ1-1; no definite D call. Trimming took 2 bases from V and 7 from J, leaving 8 bases between them. Germline CDR1 reads MNHNS; CDR2 reads SASEGT. The CDR3 contains 12 residues. CDR3 sequence reads: CASSERTDEAFF. The CDR3 DNA reads as TGTGCCAGCAGTGAAAGGACGGATGAAGCTTTCTTT.

For this clonotype: One junction end disagrees with the germline gene, perhaps due to a read error. The V gene is TRBV10-3, the J gene TRBJ1-5; 7 bases map to TRBD1. Germline assignment: CDR1 ENHRY and CDR2 SYGVKD. The CDR3 spans 13 residues. DNA for the CDR3: TGTGCCATCCGTGACAGGGAGGATCAGCCCCAGCATTTT. It codes for CAIRDREDQPQHF.

This clonotype was seen a handful of times. The chain employs TRBV29-1 and TRBJ1-2; D perhaps matches TRBD1 (5 bases). This CDR3 contains 15 residues. CDR1 is SQVTM, CDR2 ANQGSEA, per germline. The ends were cut back, 0 bases at V and 4 bases at J, with 15 bases in the middle. The CDR3 reads CSVEDLGGGSYGYTF. CDR3 DNA: TGCAGCGTTGAAGATCTGGGGGGGGGAAGCTATGGCTACACCTTC.

The chain carries TRBV28 and TRBJ2-1, with D perhaps TRBD1 or TRBD2 (6 bases each). In germline, CDR1 is MDHEN, CDR2 SYDVKM. The V gene lost 5 bases and the J gene lost 7 bases, with 18 bases spanning the gap. This CDR3 spans 15 amino acids. The CDR3 DNA reads as TGTGCCAGCAGTCCCGGGACTGGGGGGCGGAATGAGCAGTTCTTC. Protein sequence: CASSPGTGGRNEQFF.

This sequence joins TRBV7-9 and TRBJ2-2; D is unclear. The V and J ends lost 5 bases and 3 bases respectively, with 16 bases between them. CDR1 is SEHNR and CDR2 is FQNEAQ in the germline V gene (reference sequence). This CDR3 contains 16 residues. CDR3 sequence reads: CASSPPAWRYTGELFF. CDR3 bases: TGTGCCAGCAGCCCCCCCGCTTGGCGGTACACCGGGGAGCTGTTTTTT.

The V and J genes are TRBV24-1 and TRBJ2-3; D remains unclear. This CDR3 contains 11 residues. Looked up from germline, CDR1 is KGHDR and CDR2 is SFDVKD. Deletions cut 4 bases from V and 6 bases from J, with 4 bases between. In nucleotides, the CDR3 is TGTGCCACCAGTGAGGGGGATACGCAGTATTTT. It specifies CATSEGDTQYF.

This clonotype occurred once. This chain uses TRBV10-2 with TRBJ2-2; TRBD2 agrees at 7 bases. The germline CDR1 and CDR2 sequences are WSHSY and SAAADI. V shed 9 bases, J shed 0 bases, and the junction held 7 bases outside the gene matches. The CDR3 runs to 15 residues. CDR3 DNA: TGCGCCAGTGGGGGGGGACGCGCGAACACCGGGGAGCTGTTTTTT. It translates to CASGGGRANTGELFF.

The chain recombines TRBV5-1 with TRBJ2-7; TRBD1 matches at 8 bases. CDR3 length equals 15 residues. Germline values: CDR1 SGHRS, CDR2 YFSETQ. Germline trimming cut 0 bases from V and 3 bases from J; bases unmatched to any gene: 5. The CDR3 protein is CASSLEAGGFYEQYF. For the CDR3, the DNA is TGCGCCAGCAGCTTGGAGGCAGGGGGCTTCTACGAGCAGTACTTC.

This clonotype was detected many times. The chain has TRBV12-3 or TRBV12-4 and TRBJ1-3, with TRBD1 as a possible D gene (5 bases). V was pared by 3 bases and J by 0 bases, with 6 bases between. The CDR3 has 14 amino acids. As DNA, the CDR3 is TGTGCCAGCAGTTTTGACAGCTCTGGAAACACCATATATTTT. Residues: CASSFDSSGNTIYF.

The chain has TRBV5-1 and TRBJ2-5; 8 bases are a match to TRBD1. The CDR3 runs to 14 residues. The trim removed 4 bases at V and 4 bases at J, leaving 6 bases unmatched. Germline CDR1 and CDR2: SGHRS and YFSETQ. CDR3 bases: TGCGCCAGCAGCGAGGACAGGGTAGGAGAGACCCAGTACTTC. Its translation is CASSEDRVGETQYF.